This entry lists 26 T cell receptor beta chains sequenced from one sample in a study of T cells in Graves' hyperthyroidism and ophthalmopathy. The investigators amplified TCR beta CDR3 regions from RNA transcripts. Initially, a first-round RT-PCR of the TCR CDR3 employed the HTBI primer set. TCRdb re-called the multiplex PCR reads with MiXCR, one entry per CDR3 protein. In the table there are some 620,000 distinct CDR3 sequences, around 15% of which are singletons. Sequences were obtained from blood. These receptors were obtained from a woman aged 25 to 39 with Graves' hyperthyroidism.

The CDR3: CASSLGLAPDTQYF. DNA of the CDR3: TGTGCCAGCAGCTTAGGGCTGGCCCCAGATACGCAGTATTTT. This chain links TRBV11-2 with TRBJ2-3; no clear D gene. Germline V gene sequence: CDR1 SGHAT, CDR2 FQNNGV. The ends were cut back, 1 base at V and 4 bases at J, with 9 bases in the middle. The CDR3 is 14 residues long.

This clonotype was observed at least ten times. In DNA form, the CDR3 reads TGTGCCAGCAGTGTTGGTGGAGGGGAGGTGCGCAATCAGCCCCAGCATTTT. Translated, it gives CASSVGGGEVRNQPQHF. The chain combines TRBV2 with TRBJ1-5, with D perhaps matching TRBD1 (5 bases). Germline V gene sequence: CDR1 SNHLY, CDR2 FYNNEI. V was cut by 4 bases and J by 2 bases, with 18 bases left in between. The length of the CDR3 is 17 residues.

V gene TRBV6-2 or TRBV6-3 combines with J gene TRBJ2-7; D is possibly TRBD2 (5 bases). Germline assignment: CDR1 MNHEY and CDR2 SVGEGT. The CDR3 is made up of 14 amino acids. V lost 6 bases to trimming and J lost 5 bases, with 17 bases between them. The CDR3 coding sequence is TGTGCCAGCAGCGTCCGACTATTGCCAGACGAGCAGTACTTC. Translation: CASSVRLLPDEQYF.

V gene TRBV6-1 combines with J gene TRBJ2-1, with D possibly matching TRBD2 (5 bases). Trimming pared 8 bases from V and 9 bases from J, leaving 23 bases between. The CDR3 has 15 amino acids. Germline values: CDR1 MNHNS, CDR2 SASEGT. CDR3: CASSPRAPGWVEQFF. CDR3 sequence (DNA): TGTGCCAGCTCCCCTCGGGCCCCGGGGTGGGTTGAGCAGTTCTTC.

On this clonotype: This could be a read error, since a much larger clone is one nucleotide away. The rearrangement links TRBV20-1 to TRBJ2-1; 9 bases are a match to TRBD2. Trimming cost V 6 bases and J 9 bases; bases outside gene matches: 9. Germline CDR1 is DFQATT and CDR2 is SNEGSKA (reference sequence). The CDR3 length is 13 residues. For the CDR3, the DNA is TGCAGTGCGGGATGGACTAGCGAGAGTGAGCAGTTCTTC. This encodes CSAGWTSESEQFF.

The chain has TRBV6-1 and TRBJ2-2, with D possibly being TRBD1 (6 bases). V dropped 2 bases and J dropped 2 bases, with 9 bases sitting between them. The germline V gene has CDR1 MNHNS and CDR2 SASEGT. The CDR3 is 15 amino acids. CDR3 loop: CASSEIGGNTGELFF. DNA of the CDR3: TGTGCCAGCAGTGAAATAGGGGGTAACACCGGGGAGCTGTTTTTT.

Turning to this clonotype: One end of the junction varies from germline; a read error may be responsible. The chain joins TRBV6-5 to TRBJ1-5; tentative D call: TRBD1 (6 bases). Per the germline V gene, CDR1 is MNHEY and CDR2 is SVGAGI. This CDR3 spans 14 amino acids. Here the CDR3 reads CVSSSGQLNQPQHF. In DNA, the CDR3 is TGTGTCAGCAGTTCAGGACAGCTGAATCAGCCCCAGCATTTT.

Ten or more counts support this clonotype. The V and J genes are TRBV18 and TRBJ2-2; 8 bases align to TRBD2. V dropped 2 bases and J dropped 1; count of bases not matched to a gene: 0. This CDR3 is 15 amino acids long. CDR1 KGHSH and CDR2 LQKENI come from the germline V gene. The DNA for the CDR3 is TGTGCCAGCTCACCAGGGACTAGGAACACCGGGGAGCTGTTTTTT. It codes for CASSPGTRNTGELFF.

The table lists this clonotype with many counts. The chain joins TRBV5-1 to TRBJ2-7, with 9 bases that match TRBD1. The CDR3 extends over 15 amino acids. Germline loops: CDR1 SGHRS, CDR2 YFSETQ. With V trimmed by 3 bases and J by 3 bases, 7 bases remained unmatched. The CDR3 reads CASSYSGTGYYEQYF. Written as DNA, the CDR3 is TGCGCCAGCAGCTACTCCGGGACAGGGTACTACGAGCAGTACTTC. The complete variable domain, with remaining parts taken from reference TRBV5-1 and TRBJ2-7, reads KAGVTQTPRYLIKTRGQQVTLSCSPISGHRSVSWYQQTPGQGLQFLFEYFSETQRNKGNFPGRFSGRQFSNSRSEMNVSTLELGDSALYLCASSYSGTGYYEQYFGPGTRLTVT.

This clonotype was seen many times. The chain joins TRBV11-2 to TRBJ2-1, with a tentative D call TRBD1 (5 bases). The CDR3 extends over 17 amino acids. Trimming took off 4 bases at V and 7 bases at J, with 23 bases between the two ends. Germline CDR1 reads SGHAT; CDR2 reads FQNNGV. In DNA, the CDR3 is TGTGCCAGCAGCTCTAATGGGGCGGAGTCACTGGGGAATGAGCAGTTCTTC. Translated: CASSSNGAESLGNEQFF. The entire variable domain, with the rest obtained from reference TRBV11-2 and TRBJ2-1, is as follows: EAGVAQSPRYKIIEKRQSVAFWCNPISGHATLYWYQQILGQGPKLLIQFQNNGVVDDSQLPKDRFSAERLKGVDSTLKIQPAKLEDSAVYLCASSSNGAESLGNEQFFGPGTRLTVL.

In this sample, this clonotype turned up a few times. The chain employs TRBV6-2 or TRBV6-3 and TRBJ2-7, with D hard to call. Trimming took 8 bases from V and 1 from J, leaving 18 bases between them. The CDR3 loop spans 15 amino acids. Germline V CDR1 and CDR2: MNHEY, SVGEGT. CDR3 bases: TGTGCCAGCGCAAGGGAAGAAGTAGGGTCCTACGAGCAGTACTTC. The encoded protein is CASAREEVGSYEQYF.

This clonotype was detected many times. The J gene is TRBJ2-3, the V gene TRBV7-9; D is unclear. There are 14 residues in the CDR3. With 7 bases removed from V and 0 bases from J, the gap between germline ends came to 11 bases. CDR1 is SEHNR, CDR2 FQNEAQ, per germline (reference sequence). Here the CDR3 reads CASTGRHSTDTQYF. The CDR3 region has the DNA TGTGCCAGCACGGGCCGTCATAGCACAGATACGCAGTATTTT.

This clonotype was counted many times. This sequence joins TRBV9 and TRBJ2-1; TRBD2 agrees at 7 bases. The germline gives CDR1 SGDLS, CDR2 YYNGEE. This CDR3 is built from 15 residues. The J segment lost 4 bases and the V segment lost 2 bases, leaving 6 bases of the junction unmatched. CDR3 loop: CASSVEREGYNEQFF. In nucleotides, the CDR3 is TGTGCCAGCAGCGTGGAGCGGGAAGGGTACAATGAGCAGTTCTTC.

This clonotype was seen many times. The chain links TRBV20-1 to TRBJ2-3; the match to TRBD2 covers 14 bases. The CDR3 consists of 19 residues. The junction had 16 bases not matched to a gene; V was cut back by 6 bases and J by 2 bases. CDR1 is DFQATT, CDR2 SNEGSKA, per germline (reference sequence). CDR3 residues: CSAERQPGLAGAATDTQYF. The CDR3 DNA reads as TGCAGTGCCGAGAGACAGCCGGGACTAGCGGGAGCGGCCACAGATACGCAGTATTTT.

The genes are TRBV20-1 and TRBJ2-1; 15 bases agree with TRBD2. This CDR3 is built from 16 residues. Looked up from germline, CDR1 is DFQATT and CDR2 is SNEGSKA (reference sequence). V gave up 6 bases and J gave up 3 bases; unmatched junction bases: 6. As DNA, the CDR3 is TGCAGTGCATCGGGACTAGCGGGAGGTGACTACAATGAGCAGTTCTTC. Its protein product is CSASGLAGGDYNEQFF.

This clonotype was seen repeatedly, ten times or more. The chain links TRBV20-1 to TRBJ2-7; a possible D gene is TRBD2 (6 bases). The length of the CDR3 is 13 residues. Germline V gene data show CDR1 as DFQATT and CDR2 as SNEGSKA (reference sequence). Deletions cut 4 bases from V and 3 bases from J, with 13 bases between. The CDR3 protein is CSANRRAGYEQYF. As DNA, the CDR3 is TGCAGTGCTAACCGGAGGGCCGGCTACGAGCAGTACTTC.

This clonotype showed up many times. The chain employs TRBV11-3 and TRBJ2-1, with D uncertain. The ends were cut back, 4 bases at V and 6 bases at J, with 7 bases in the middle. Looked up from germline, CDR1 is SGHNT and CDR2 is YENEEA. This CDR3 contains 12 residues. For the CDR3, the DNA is TGTGCCAGCAGCTCGGGCCCCAATGAGCAGTTCTTC. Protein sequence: CASSSGPNEQFF.

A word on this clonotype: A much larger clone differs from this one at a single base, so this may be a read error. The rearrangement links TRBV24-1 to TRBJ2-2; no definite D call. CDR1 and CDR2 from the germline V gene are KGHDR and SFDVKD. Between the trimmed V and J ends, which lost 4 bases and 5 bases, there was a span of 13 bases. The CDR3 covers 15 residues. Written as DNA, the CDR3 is TGTGCCACCAGTGACTATCAGACACGGACCGGGGAGCTGTTTTTT. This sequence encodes CATSDYQTRTGELFF.

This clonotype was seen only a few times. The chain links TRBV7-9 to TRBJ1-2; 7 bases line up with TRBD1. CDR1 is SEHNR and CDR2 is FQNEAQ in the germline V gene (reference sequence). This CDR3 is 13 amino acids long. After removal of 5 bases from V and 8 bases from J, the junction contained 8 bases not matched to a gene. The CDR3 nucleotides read TGTGCCAGCAGCGTACAGGGGAAGAGGGGCTACACCTTC. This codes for CASSVQGKRGYTF.

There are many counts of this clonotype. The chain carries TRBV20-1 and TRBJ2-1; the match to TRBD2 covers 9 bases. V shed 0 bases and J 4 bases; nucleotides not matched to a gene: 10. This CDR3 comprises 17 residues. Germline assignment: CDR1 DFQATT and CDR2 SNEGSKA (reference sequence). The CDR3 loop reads CSARDRRGGRAYNEQFF. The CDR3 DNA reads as TGCAGTGCTAGAGATCGGAGGGGCGGGAGGGCATACAATGAGCAGTTCTTC.

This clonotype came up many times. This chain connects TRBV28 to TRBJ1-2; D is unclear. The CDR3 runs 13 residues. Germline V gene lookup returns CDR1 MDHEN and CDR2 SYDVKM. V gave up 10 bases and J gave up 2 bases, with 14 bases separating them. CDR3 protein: CATPGEANYGYTF. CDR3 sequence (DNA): TGTGCCACCCCCGGGGAGGCCAACTATGGCTACACCTTC.

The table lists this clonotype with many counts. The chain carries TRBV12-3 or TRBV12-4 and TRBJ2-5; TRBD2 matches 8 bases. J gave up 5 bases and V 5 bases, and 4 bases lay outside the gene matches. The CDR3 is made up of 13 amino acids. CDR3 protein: CASSRTSWETQYF. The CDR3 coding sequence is TGTGCCAGCAGTCGGACTAGCTGGGAGACCCAGTACTTC.

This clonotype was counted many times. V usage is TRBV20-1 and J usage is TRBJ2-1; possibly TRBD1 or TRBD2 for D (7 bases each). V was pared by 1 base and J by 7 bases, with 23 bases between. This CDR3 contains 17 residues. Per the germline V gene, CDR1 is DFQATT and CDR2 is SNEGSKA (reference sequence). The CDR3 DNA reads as TGCAGTGCTAGAGGTGGGGGAGGGCAACAGGGGAGGAATGAGCAGTTCTTC. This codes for CSARGGGGQQGRNEQFF.

The CDR3 is CASRGYLNTEAFF. In nucleotides, the CDR3 is TGTGCCAGTAGGGGCTACCTGAACACTGAAGCTTTCTTT. The chain combines TRBV19 with TRBJ1-1, with D uncertain. Germline V gene sequence: CDR1 LNHDA, CDR2 SQIVND (reference sequence). Trimming took 6 bases from V and 0 from J, leaving 8 bases between them. The CDR3 runs 13 residues. Using reference TRBV19 and TRBJ1-1 for the parts outside the CDR3, the full variable domain is DGGITQSPKYLFRKEGQNVTLSCEQNLNHDAMYWYRQDPGQGLRLIYYSQIVNDFQKGDIAEGYSVSREKKESFPLTVTSAQKNPTAFYLCASRGYLNTEAFFGQGTRLTVV.

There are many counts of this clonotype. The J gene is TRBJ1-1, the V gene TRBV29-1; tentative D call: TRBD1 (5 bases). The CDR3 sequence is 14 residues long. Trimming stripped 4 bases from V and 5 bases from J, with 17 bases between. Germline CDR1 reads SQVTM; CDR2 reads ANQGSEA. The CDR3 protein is CSVVPGGTYTEAFF. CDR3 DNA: TGCAGCGTTGTACCCGGGGGGACTTATACTGAAGCTTTCTTT.

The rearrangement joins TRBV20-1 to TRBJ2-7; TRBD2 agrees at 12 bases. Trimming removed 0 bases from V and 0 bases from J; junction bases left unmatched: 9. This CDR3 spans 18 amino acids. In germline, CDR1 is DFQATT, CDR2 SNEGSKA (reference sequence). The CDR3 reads CSARDWATSGSGSYEQYF. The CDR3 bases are TGCAGTGCTAGAGATTGGGCGACTAGCGGGAGTGGCTCCTACGAGCAGTACTTC.